What follows are 27 T cell receptor beta chains derived from one specimen sequenced in a study of OX40 agonist ivuxolimab in advanced cancers. TCRdb keeps only in-frame clones here, not all; method: immunoSEQ multiplex PCR. The table lists roughly 71,000 clones, around 89% of them singletons, with 1% in the top ten. The material was CD4+ or CD8+ T cells sorted from blood, obtained in a trial of the OX40 agonist ivuxolimab. Every receptor here comes from an adult with an advanced solid tumor such as melanoma, head and neck, liver or kidney cancer.

The chain combines TRBV5-4 with TRBJ2-3; 9 bases line up with TRBD2. The CDR3 is made up of 15 amino acids. Germline V lookup: CDR1 SGHNT, CDR2 YYREEE (reference sequence). After removal of 4 bases from V and 2 bases from J, the junction contained 5 bases not matched to a gene. The CDR3 is CASSRLADNTDTQYF. As DNA, the CDR3 is TGTGCCAGCAGCCGACTAGCGGACAACACAGATACGCAGTATTTT.

This clone is a singleton in its sample. The chain couples TRBV6-5 to TRBJ2-5; D may be TRBD2 (5 bases). The J call may be wrong; the DNA end is better matched by TRBJ2-7. Germline assignment: CDR1 MNHEY and CDR2 SVGAGI. The CDR3 totals 13 residues. The chain's CDR3 is CASRLGNRYEQYF. The CDR3 bases are TGTGCCAGCAGGCTCGGGAATAGATACGAGCAGTACTTC.

This chain links TRBV19 with TRBJ1-2; no reliable D call. Germline V gene lookup returns CDR1 LNHDA and CDR2 SQIVND (reference sequence). The CDR3 covers 11 residues. The germline V and J ends were trimmed by 5 bases and 8 bases, with 9 bases remaining between them. The CDR3 loop is CASSDPGGYTF. The CDR3 DNA is TGTGCCAGTAGTGACCCGGGCGGCTACACCTTC.

This clone has just one count. The J gene is TRBJ2-3, the V gene TRBV18; 14 nucleotides line up with TRBD2. The germline V gene encodes CDR1 KGHSH and CDR2 LQKENI. The CDR3 is made up of 15 amino acids. V shed 3 bases, J shed 4 bases, and the junction held 0 bases outside the gene matches. The CDR3 nucleotides are TGTGCCAGCTCACCGGGACTAGCGGGAGCAGATACGCAGTATTTT. This codes for CASSPGLAGADTQYF.

The chain carries TRBV11-2 and TRBJ1-2, with D possibly matching TRBD1 (6 bases). CDR3 length: 15 residues. Trimming shortened V by 0 bases and J by 3 bases, and 11 bases separated the two germline ends. Germline loops: CDR1 SGHAT, CDR2 FQNNGV. The DNA for the CDR3 is TGTGCCAGCAGCTTAGATCCGACAGGATACTATGGCTACACCTTC. Its protein is CASSLDPTGYYGYTF.

The rearrangement joins TRBV6-6 to TRBJ2-5; 7 bases fit TRBD1. Trimming removed 6 bases from V and 2 bases from J; junction bases left unmatched: 6. From germline, CDR1 is MNHNY and CDR2 SVGAGI (reference sequence). This CDR3 spans 14 amino acids. CDR3 sequence (DNA): TGTGCCAGCAGCCGACAGGGATGGCAAGAGACCCAGTACTTC. This translates into CASSRQGWQETQYF.

The CDR3 reads CASRLRGDGNQPQHF. CDR3 in DNA: TGTGCCAGCAGGTTACGCGGGGACGGAAATCAGCCCCAGCATTTT. The chain recombines TRBV6-6 with TRBJ1-5; maybe TRBD1 (5 bases). The ends were cut back, 6 bases at V and 4 bases at J, with 16 bases in the middle. The CDR3 is 15 residues long. Germline lookup yields CDR1 MNHNY and CDR2 SVGAGI (reference sequence).

V gene TRBV18 combines with J gene TRBJ1-1, with 7 bases that match TRBD1. Germline lookup yields CDR1 KGHSH and CDR2 LQKENI. This CDR3 region has 16 residues. With 5 bases clipped from V and 5 bases from J, the junction kept 14 bases outside the gene matches. For the CDR3, the DNA is TGTGCCAGCTCAACGGGACAGACGGGAACAAGGACTGAAGCTTTCTTT. Its protein is CASSTGQTGTRTEAFF.

V is TRBV7-8 and J is TRBJ2-7, with 13 bases aligning to TRBD2. V lost 1 base and J lost 0; bases outside the gene matches: 6. Germline CDR1 is SGHVS and CDR2 is FQNEAQ. The length of the CDR3 is 18 residues. Here the CDR3 reads CASSLGLAGGMSSYEQYF. The CDR3 bases are TGTGCCAGCAGCTTAGGACTAGCGGGGGGTATGAGCTCCTACGAGCAGTACTTC.

V and J are TRBV2 and TRBJ2-3; possibly TRBD2 for D (5 bases). This CDR3 is built from 17 residues. V lost 6 bases and J lost 3, with 22 bases in between. The germline gives CDR1 SNHLY, CDR2 FYNNEI. The CDR3 DNA follows: TGTGCCAGCAGGGGATTCGGAGGCCAACTATCGACAGATACGCAGTATTTT. It codes for CASRGFGGQLSTDTQYF.

The gene calls are TRBV28 and TRBJ2-7; 9 bases match TRBD1. The trim removed 4 bases at V and 4 bases at J, leaving 11 bases unmatched. CDR3 length: 16 amino acids. Germline values: CDR1 MDHEN, CDR2 SYDVKM. Written as DNA, the CDR3 is TGTGCCAGCAGTTCACCCCGGGGACAGGGCACTTACGAGCAGTACTTC. Its translation: CASSSPRGQGTYEQYF.

The rearrangement joins TRBV28 to TRBJ2-2; D is unresolved. Germline V gene lookup returns CDR1 MDHEN and CDR2 SYDVKM. The CDR3 runs 16 residues. The germline V and J ends were trimmed by 5 bases and 4 bases, with 17 bases remaining between them. This chain's CDR3 is CASSLQAMVSTGELFF. The DNA for the CDR3 is TGTGCCAGCAGTCTCCAGGCCATGGTGAGCACCGGGGAGCTGTTTTTT.

As for this clone: The same CDR3 arises from other DNA sequences in this sample as well. CDR3 in amino acids: CASSLGLYNEQFF. The CDR3 DNA follows: TGTGCCAGCAGCTTAGGGCTGTACAATGAGCAGTTCTTC. This chain connects TRBV11-3 to TRBJ2-1; D ambiguous. Trimming shortened V by 1 base and J by 4 bases, and 5 bases separated the two germline ends. The V gene's germline CDR1 is SGHNT and CDR2 YENEEA. The CDR3 totals 13 residues.

V usage is TRBV28 and J usage is TRBJ1-2; D might be TRBD1 (6 bases). Germline lookup yields CDR1 MDHEN and CDR2 SYDVKM. The V gene lost 6 bases and the J gene lost 8 bases, with 13 bases spanning the gap. There are 12 residues in the CDR3. The CDR3 DNA follows: TGTGCCAGCAGACAGGGATACGGGGGCTACACCTTC. Encoded protein: CASRQGYGGYTF.

The gene calls are TRBV11-3 and TRBJ2-3; D is tentatively TRBD1 or TRBD2 (6 bases each). Germline CDR1 and CDR2: SGHNT and YENEEA. Deletions cut 5 bases from V and 0 bases from J, with 15 bases between. The length of the CDR3 is 16 residues. For the CDR3, the DNA is TGTGCCAGCAGCATCAGTGTAGGGGGGAGCACAGATACGCAGTATTTT. This translates into CASSISVGGSTDTQYF.

This chain connects TRBV19 to TRBJ2-6; D may correspond to TRBD1 or TRBD2 (5 bases each). Trimming stripped 5 bases from V and 1 base from J, with 15 bases between. CDR3 length: 17 residues. From germline, CDR1 is LNHDA and CDR2 SQIVND (reference sequence). The CDR3 nucleotides are TGTGCCAGTAGTTTAGGGACCCTATTATCTGGGGCCAACGTCCTGACTTTC. This codes for CASSLGTLLSGANVLTF.

This clone was detected once. The chain carries TRBV7-9 and TRBJ2-1; D gene unclear. V lost 1 base and J 3 bases, leaving 7 bases between the germline ends. This CDR3 spans 14 amino acids. Germline-derived CDR1 and CDR2 are SEHNR and FQNEAQ (reference sequence). CDR3 DNA: TGTGCCAGCAGCTTAGTCTTGGACTACAATGAGCAGTTCTTC. Its protein product is CASSLVLDYNEQFF.

The gene calls are TRBV29-1 and TRBJ2-1; 10 bases match TRBD2. There are 12 residues in the CDR3. Germline CDR1 SQVTM, CDR2 ANQGSEA. With V trimmed by 4 bases and J by 13 bases, 7 bases remained unmatched. The chain's CDR3 is CSVVEAGGPQFF. Written as DNA, the CDR3 is TGCAGCGTTGTTGAAGCGGGAGGGCCTCAGTTCTTC.

This sequence joins TRBV19 and TRBJ1-1; a weak D match, TRBD1 (5 bases). V was clipped by 4 bases and J by 6 bases, with 18 bases between them. The CDR3 is made up of 15 amino acids. The V gene's germline CDR1 is LNHDA and CDR2 SQIVND (reference sequence). CDR3 residues: CASSKTGTHGAEAFF. Here the CDR3 DNA reads TGTGCCAGTAGTAAGACCGGGACCCACGGGGCTGAAGCTTTCTTT.

The chain is built from TRBV7-3 and TRBJ2-5; TRBD1 matches 8 bases. CDR3 length equals 15 residues. Per germline, CDR1 SGHTA and CDR2 FQGTGA. With 5 bases clipped from V and 5 bases from J, the junction kept 10 bases outside the gene matches. CDR3 in DNA: TGTGCCAGCAGCCACGGACAGGGTTTGGGCGAGACCCAGTACTTC. As protein: CASSHGQGLGETQYF.

This chain joins TRBV5-4 and TRBJ2-5, with D hard to call. V was cut by 4 bases and J by 2 bases, with 9 bases left in between. The CDR3 totals 13 residues. In germline, CDR1 is SGHNT, CDR2 YYREEE (reference sequence). The CDR3 bases are TGTGCCAGCAGCACTCCACCTCAAGAGACCCAGTACTTC. It encodes CASSTPPQETQYF.

This clone has more than one count but fewer than ten. The chain carries TRBV4-1 and TRBJ1-5; D gene ambiguous. This CDR3 has 13 residues. The germline V gene encodes CDR1 MGHRA and CDR2 YSYEKL. Trimming stripped 3 bases from V and 2 bases from J, with 5 bases between. The CDR3 reads CASSQWGNQPQHF. CDR3 in DNA: TGCGCCAGCAGCCAGTGGGGCAATCAGCCCCAGCATTTT.

This chain uses TRBV15 with TRBJ1-4, with D hard to call. CDR3 length: 13 residues. The germline V gene has CDR1 LNHNV and CDR2 YYDKDF (reference sequence). V dropped 1 base and J dropped 7 bases, with 7 bases sitting between them. In DNA, the CDR3 is TGTGCCACCAGCAGAGGGGTCGGTGAAAAACTGTTTTTT. Translated, it gives CATSRGVGEKLFF.

The chain links TRBV5-4 to TRBJ2-5, with D possibly being TRBD1 (5 bases). The germline V and J ends were trimmed by 1 base and 0 bases, with 10 bases remaining between them. The CDR3 has 15 residues. Germline assignment: CDR1 SGHNT and CDR2 YYREEE (reference sequence). The CDR3 DNA reads TGTGCCAGCAGCTTGTCCGACAGCCACCAAGAGACCCAGTACTTC. Protein: CASSLSDSHQETQYF.

V usage is TRBV9 and J usage is TRBJ1-1; no clear D gene. CDR3 length equals 12 residues. Germline V gene data show CDR1 as SGDLS and CDR2 as YYNGEE. The V end lost 4 bases, the J end lost 10 bases, and 14 bases lay between the germline ends. The CDR3 coding sequence is TGTGCCAGCAGCCCCCGGTCCCCTGGAGCTTTCTTT. As protein: CASSPRSPGAFF.

In its sample, this clone was seen once. The rearrangement joins TRBV5-1 to TRBJ1-4; 8 bases line up with TRBD1. Germline V gene sequence: CDR1 SGHRS, CDR2 YFSETQ. The CDR3 covers 16 residues. With 4 bases clipped from V and 8 bases from J, the junction kept 13 bases outside the gene matches. This CDR3 reads CASSPGQGLSMEKLFF. CDR3 DNA sequence: TGCGCCAGCAGCCCAGGACAGGGTCTCTCAATGGAAAAACTGTTTTTT.

The chain has TRBV9 and TRBJ2-3; 7 bases align to TRBD1. The CDR3 is 14 residues long. Germline CDR1 is SGDLS and CDR2 is YYNGEE. Trimming took 5 bases from V and 2 from J; bases not matched to a gene: 5. The CDR3 reads CASSEGGSTDTQYF. The CDR3 DNA sequence: TGTGCCAGCAGTGAAGGGGGCTCCACAGATACGCAGTATTTT.